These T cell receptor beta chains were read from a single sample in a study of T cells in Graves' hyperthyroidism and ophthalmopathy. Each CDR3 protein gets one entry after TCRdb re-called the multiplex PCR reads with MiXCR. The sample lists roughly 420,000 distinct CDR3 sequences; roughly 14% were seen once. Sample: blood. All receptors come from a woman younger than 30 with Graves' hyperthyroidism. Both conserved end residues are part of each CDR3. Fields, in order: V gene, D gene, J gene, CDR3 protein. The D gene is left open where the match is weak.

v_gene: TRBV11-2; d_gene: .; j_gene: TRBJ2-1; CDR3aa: CASRIPSGEQFF
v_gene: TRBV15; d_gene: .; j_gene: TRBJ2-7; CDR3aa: CATSRDPGRGYEQYF
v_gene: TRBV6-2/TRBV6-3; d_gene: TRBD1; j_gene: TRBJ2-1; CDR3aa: CASSPPGQSYNEQFF
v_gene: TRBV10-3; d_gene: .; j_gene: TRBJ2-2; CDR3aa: CAITGGPNTGELFF
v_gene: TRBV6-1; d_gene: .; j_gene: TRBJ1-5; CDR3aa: CASSDFGVSNQPQHF
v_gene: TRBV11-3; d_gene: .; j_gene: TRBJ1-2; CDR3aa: CASSLGRGNYGYTF
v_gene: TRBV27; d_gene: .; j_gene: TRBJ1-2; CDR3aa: CASSETWRGAANYGYTF
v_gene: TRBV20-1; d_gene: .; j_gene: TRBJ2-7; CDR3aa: CSARRPSDLSYEQYF
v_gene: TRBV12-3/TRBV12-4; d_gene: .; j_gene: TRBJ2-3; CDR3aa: CASSLAGPRNTDTQYF
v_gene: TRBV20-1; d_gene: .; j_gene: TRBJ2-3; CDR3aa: CSARALQDTQYF
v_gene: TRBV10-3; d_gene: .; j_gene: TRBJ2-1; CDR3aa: CAISGGAHEQFF
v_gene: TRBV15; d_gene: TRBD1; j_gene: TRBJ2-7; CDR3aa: CATSSDRVDEQYF
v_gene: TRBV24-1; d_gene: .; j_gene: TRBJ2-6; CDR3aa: CATSDLTPSGANVLTF
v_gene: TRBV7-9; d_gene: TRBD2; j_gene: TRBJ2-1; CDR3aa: CASSQTSKYYNEQFF
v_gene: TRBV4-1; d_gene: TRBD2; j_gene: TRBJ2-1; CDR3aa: CASSQRTSGTYNEQFF
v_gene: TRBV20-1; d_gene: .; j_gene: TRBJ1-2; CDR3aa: CSARDFGAGLTLPLANYGYTF
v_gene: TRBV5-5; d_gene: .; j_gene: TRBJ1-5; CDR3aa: CASSLYGQQPQHF
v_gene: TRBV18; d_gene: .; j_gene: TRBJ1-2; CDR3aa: CASSKDYGYTF
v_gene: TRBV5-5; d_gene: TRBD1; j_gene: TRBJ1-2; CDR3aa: CASRINLQGNYGYTF
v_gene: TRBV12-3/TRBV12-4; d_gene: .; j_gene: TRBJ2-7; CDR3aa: CASSFEAVTYEQYF
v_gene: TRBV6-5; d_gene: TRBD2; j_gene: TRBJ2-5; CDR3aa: CASSYSRAGVLQETQYF
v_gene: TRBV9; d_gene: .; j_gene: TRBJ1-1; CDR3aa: CASSRASATEAFF
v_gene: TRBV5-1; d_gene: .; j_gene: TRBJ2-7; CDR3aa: CASGLYRAGPPEQYF
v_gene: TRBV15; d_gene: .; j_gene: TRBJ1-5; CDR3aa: CATSRGGREPQHF
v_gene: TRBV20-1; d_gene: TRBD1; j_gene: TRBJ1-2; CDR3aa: CSDGDRPTPSNYGYTF
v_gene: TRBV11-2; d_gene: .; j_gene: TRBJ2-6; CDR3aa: CASSSPAGANVLTF
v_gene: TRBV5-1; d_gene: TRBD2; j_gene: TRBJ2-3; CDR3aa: CASRGTSGTTDTQYF
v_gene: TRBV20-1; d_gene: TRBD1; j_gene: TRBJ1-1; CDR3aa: CSARQGTTEAFF
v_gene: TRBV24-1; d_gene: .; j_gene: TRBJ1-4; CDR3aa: CATSDLDSWDEKLFF
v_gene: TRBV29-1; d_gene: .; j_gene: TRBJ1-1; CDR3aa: CSVEDPPGRDTEAFF
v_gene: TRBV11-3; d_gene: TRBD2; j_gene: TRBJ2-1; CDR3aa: CASSLDREGRYNEQFF
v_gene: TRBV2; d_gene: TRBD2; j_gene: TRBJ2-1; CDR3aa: CASSSPGLASSSYNEQFF
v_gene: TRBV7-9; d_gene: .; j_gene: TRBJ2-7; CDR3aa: CASSFKEGPNYEQYF
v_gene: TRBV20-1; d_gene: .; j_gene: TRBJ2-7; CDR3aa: CSARDFGGVYEQYF
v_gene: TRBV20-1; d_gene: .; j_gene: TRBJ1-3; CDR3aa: CSAQETGNTIYF
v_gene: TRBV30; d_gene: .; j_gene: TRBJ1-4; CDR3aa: CAWSVRNRAPTNEKLFF
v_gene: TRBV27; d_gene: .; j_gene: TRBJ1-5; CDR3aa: CASRLTGTSNQPQHF